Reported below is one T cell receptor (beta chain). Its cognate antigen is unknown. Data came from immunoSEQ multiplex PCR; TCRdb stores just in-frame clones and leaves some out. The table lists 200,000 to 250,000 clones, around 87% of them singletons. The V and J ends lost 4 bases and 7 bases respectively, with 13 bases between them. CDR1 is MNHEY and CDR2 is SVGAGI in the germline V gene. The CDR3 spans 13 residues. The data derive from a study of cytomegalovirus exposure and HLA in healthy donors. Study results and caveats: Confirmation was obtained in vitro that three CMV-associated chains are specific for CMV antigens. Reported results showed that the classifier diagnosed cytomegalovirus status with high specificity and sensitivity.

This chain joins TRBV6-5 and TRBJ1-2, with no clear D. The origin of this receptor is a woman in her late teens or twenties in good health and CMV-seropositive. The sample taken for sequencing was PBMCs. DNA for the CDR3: TGTGCCAGCAGTTTCACCCTCGGGGTTGGCTACACCTTC. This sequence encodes CASSFTLGVGYTF.